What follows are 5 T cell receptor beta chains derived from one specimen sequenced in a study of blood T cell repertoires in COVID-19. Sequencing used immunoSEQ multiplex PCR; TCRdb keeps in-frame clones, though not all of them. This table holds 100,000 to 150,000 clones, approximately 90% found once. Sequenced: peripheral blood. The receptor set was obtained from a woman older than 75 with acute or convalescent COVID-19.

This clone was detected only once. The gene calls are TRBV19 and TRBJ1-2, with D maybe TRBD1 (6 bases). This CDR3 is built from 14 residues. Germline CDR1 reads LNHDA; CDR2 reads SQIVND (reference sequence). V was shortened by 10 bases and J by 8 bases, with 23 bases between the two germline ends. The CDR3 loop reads CATSLGTSLGGYTF. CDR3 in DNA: TGTGCCACCTCCCTGGGGACATCGCTCGGGGGCTACACCTTC.

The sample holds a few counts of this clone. CDR3 nucleotide sequence: TGTGCCAGCAGCCAACCCGGGACAGGGACCTCTGGGGCCAACGTCCTGACTTTC. Residues: CASSQPGTGTSGANVLTF. V usage is TRBV4-2 and J usage is TRBJ2-6; 9 bases map to TRBD1. The CDR3 has 18 amino acids. CDR1 is LGHNA and CDR2 is YNFKEQ in the germline V gene. Losses at the gene ends were 2 bases for V and 0 bases for J; bases not matched to a gene: 5.

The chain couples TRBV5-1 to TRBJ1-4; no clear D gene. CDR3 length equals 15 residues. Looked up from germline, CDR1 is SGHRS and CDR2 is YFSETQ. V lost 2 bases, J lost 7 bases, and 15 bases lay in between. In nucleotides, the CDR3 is TGCGCCAGCAGCTTAAGTTCGGGTGGAAGTGAAAAACTGTTTTTT. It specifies CASSLSSGGSEKLFF.

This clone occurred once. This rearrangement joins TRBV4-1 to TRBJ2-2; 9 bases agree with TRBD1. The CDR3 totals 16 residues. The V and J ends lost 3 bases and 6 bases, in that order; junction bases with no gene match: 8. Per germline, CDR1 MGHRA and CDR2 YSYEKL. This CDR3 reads CASSQSDRGWAGELFF. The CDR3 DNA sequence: TGCGCCAGCAGCCAGAGCGACAGGGGGTGGGCCGGGGAGCTGTTTTTT.

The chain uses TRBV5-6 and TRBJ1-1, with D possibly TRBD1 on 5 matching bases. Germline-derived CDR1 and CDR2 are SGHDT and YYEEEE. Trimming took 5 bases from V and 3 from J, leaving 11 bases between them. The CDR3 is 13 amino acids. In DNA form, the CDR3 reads TGTGCCAGCAGTCGCGGAGGGGACACTGAAGCTTTCTTT. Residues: CASSRGGDTEAFF.